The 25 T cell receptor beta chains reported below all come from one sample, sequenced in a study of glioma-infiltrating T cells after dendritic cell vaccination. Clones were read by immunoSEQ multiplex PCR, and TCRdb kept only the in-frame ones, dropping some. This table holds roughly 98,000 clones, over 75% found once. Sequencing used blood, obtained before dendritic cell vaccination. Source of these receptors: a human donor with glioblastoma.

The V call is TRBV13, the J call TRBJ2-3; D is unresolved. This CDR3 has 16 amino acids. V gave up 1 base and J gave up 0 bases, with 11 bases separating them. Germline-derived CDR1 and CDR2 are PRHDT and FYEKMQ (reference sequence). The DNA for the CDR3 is TGTGCCAGCAGCTTAGTTACTCTCTCTAGCACAGATACGCAGTATTTT. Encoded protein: CASSLVTLSSTDTQYF.

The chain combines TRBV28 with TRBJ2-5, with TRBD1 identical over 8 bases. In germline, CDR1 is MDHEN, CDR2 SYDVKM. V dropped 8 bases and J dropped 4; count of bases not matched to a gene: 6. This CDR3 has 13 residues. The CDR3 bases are TGTGCCAGCGGCAGGGGGCAGGGAGAGACCCAGTACTTC. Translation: CASGRGQGETQYF.

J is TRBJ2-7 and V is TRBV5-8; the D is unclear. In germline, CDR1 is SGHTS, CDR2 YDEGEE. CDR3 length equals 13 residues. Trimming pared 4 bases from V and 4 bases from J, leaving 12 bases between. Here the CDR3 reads CASSLLTVYEQYF. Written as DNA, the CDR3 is TGTGCCAGCAGCCTTCTGACTGTTTACGAGCAGTACTTC.

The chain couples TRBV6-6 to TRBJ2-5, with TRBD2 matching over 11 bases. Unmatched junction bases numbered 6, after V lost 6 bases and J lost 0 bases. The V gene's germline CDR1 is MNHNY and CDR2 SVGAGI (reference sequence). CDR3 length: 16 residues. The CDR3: CASRHRTSGYQETQYF. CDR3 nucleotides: TGTGCCAGCAGGCATCGGACTAGCGGGTACCAAGAGACCCAGTACTTC.

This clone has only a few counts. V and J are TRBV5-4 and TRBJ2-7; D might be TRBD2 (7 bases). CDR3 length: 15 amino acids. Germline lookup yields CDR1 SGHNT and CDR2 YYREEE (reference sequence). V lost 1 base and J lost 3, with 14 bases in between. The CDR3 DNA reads TGTGCCAGCAGCTTGAGGGGGGGGGAGGGCTACGAGCAGTACTTC. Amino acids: CASSLRGGEGYEQYF.

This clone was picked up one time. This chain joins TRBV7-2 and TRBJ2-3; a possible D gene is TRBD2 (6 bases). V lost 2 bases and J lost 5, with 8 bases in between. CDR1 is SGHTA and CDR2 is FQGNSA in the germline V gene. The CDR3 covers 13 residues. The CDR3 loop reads CASSLTGEDTQYF. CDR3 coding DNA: TGTGCCAGCAGCTTAACGGGGGAAGATACGCAGTATTTT.

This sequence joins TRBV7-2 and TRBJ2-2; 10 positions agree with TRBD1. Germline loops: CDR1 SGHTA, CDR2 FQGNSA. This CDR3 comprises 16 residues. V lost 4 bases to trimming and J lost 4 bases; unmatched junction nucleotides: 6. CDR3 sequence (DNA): TGTGCCAGCAGCTCCCGACAGGGGGCAACCACCGGGGAGCTGTTTTTT. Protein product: CASSSRQGATTGELFF.

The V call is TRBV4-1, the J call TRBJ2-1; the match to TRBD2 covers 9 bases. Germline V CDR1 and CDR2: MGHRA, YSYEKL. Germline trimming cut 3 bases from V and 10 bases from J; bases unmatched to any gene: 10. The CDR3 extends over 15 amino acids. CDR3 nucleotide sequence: TGCGCCAGCAGCCAGTCCTCGACTAGCGGTAAAGAGCAGTTCTTC. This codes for CASSQSSTSGKEQFF.

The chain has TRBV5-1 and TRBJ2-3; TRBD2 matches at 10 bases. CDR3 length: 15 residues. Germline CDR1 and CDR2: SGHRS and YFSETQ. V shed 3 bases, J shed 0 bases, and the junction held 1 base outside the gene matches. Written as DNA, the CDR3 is TGCGCCAGCAGCTGGACTAGCGGAAGCACAGATACGCAGTATTTT. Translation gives CASSWTSGSTDTQYF.

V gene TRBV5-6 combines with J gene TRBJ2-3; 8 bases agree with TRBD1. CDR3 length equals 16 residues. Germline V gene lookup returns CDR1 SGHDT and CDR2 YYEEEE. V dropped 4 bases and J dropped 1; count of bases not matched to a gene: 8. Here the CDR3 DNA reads TGTGCCAGCAGCAACAGACAGGGGCTCGGCACAGATACGCAGTATTTT. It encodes CASSNRQGLGTDTQYF.

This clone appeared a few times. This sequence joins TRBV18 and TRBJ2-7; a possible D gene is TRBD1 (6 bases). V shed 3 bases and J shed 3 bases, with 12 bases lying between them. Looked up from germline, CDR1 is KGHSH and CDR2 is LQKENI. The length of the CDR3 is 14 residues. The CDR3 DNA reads TGTGCCAGCTCACCCCCGGGACAAGACTACGAGCAGTACTTC. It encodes CASSPPGQDYEQYF.

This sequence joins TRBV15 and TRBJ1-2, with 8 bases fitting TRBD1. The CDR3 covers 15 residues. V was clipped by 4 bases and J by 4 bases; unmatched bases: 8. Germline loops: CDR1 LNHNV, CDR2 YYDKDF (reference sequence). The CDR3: CATSISRTGSYGYTF. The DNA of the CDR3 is TGTGCCACCAGCATCAGCCGGACAGGGAGCTATGGCTACACCTTC.

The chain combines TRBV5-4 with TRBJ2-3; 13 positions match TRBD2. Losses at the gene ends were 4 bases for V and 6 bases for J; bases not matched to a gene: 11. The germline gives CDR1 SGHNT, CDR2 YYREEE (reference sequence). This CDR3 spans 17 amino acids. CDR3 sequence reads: CASSRTRGLAGIDTQYF. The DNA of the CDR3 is TGTGCCAGCAGCCGGACCCGGGGACTAGCGGGGATTGATACGCAGTATTTT.

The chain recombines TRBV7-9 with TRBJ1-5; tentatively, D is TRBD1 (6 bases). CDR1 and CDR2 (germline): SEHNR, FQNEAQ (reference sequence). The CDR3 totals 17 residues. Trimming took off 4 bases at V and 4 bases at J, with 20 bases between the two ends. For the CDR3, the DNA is TGTGCCAGCAGCTCCGGGACATTCCGCCCGCCTAATCAGCCCCAGCATTTT. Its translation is CASSSGTFRPPNQPQHF. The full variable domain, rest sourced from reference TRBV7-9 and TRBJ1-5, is DTGVSQNPRHKITKRGQNVTFRCDPISEHNRLYWYRQTLGQGPEFLTYFQNEAQLEKSRLLSDRFSAERPKGSFSTLEIQRTEQGDSAMYLCASSSGTFRPPNQPQHFGDGTRLSIL.

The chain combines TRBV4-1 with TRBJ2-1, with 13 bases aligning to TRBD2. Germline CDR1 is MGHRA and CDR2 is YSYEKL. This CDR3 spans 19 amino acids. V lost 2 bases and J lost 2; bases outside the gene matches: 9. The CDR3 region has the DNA TGCGCCAGCAGCCAACTATGGACTAGCGGGGGCGCAGCCTACAATGAGCAGTTCTTC. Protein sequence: CASSQLWTSGGAAYNEQFF.

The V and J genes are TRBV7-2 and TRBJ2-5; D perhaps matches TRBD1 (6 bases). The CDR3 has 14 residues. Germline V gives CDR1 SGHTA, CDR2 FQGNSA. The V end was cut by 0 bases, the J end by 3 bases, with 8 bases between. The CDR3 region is CASSLAGQEETQYF. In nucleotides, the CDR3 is TGTGCCAGCAGCTTAGCGGGACAAGAAGAGACCCAGTACTTC.

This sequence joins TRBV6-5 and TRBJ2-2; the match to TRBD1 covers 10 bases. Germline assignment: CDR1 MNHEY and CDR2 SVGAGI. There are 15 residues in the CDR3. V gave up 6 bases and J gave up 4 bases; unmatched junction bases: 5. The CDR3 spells CASRSGTGVTGELFF. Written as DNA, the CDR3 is TGTGCCAGCAGATCCGGGACAGGGGTCACCGGGGAGCTGTTTTTT.

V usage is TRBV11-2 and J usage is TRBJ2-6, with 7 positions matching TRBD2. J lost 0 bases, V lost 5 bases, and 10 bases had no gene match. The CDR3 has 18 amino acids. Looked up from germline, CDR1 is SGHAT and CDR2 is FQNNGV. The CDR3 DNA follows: TGTGCCAGCAGCCAAACGAGCGGGGCCAACTCTGGGGCCAACGTCCTGACTTTC. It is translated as CASSQTSGANSGANVLTF. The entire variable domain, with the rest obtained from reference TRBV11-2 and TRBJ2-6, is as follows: EAGVAQSPRYKIIEKRQSVAFWCNPISGHATLYWYQQILGQGPKLLIQFQNNGVVDDSQLPKDRFSAERLKGVDSTLKIQPAKLEDSAVYLCASSQTSGANSGANVLTFGAGSRLTVL.

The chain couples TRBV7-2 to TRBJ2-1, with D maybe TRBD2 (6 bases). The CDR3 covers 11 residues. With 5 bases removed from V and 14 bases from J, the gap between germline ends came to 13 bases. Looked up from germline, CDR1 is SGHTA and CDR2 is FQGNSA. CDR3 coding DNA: TGTGCCAGCAGCCTGGGACTCCAGGAGTTCTTC. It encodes CASSLGLQEFF.

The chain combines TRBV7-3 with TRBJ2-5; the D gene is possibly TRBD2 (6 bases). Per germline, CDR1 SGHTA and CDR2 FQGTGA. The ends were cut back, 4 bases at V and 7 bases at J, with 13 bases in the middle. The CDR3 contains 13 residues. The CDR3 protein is CASSSTEEGTQYF. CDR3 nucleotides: TGTGCCAGCAGCTCCACCGAGGAGGGGACCCAGTACTTC.

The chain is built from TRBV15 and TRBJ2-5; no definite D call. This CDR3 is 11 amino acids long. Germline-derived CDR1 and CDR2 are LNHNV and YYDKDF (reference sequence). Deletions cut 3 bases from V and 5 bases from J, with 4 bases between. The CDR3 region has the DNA TGTGCCACCAGCAGCCTCGAGACCCAGTACTTC. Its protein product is CATSSLETQYF.

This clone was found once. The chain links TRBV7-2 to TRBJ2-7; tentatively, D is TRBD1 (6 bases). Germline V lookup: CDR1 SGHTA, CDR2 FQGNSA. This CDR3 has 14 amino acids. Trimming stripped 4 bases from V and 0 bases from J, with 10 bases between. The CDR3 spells CASSSQTGSYEQYF. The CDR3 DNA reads TGTGCCAGCAGCTCCCAGACAGGCTCCTACGAGCAGTACTTC.

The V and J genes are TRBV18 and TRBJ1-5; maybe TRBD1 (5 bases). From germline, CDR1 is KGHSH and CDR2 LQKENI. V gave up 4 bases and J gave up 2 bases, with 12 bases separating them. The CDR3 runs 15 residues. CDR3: CASSLSGKRNQPQHF. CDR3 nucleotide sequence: TGTGCCAGCTCACTATCAGGGAAGCGCAATCAGCCCCAGCATTTT.

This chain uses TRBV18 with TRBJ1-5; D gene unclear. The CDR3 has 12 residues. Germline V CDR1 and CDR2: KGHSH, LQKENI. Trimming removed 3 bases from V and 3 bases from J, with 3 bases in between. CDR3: CASSPYNQPQHF. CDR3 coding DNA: TGTGCCAGCTCACCGTACAATCAGCCCCAGCATTTT.

The CDR3 sequence: CASSWGPSQYF. CDR3 DNA: TGTGCCAGCAGTTGGGGCCCCTCGCAGTATTTT. The chain joins TRBV27 to TRBJ2-3; tentative D call: TRBD1 (5 bases). The CDR3 is made up of 11 amino acids. CDR1 is MNHEY, CDR2 SMNVEV, per germline (reference sequence). V shed 4 bases and J shed 10 bases, with 9 bases lying between them.